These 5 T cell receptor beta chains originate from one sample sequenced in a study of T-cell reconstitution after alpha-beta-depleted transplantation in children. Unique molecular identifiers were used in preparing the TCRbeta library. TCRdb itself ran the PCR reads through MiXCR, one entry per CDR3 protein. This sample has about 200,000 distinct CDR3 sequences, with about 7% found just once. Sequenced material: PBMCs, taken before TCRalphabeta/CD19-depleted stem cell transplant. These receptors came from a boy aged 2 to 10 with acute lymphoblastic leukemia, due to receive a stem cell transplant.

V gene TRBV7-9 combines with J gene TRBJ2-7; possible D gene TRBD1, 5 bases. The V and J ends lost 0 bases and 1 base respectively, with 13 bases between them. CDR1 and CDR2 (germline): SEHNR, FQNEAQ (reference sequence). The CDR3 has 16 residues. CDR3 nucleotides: TGTGCCAGCAGCTTAGCCCCTGGACACCCTTCCTACGAGCAGTACTTC. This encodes CASSLAPGHPSYEQYF.

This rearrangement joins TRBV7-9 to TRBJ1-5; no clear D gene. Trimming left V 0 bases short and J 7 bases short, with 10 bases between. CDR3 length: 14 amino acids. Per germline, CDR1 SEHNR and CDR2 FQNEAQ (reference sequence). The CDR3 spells CASSLAHSGQPQHF. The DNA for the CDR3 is TGTGCCAGCAGCTTAGCGCATAGCGGCCAGCCCCAGCATTTT.

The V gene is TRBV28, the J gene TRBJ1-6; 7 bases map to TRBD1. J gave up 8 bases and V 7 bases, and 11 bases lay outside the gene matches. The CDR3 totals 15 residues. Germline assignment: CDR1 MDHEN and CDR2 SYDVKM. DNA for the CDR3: TGTGCCAGCATTCCAGACAGGGCCGGCCATTCACCCCTCCACTTT. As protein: CASIPDRAGHSPLHF.

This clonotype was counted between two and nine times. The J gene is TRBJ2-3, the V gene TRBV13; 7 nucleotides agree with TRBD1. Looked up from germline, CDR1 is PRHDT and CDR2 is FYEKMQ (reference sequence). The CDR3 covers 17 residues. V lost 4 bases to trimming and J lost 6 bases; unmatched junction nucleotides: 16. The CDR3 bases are TGTGCCAGCAGCTCAACCAACCGGGACAGTTCCGTGGATACGCAGTATTTT. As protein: CASSSTNRDSSVDTQYF. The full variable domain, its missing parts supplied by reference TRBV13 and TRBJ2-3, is AAGVIQSPRHLIKEKRETATLKCYPIPRHDTVYWYQQGPGQDPQFLISFYEKMQSDKGSIPDRFSAQQFSDYHSELNMSSLELGDSALYFCASSSTNRDSSVDTQYFGPGTRLTVL.

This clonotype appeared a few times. CDR3 bases: TGTGCCATCAGTGGGGACAGCTTGTACGAGCAGTACTTC. Its protein product is CAISGDSLYEQYF. The rearrangement links TRBV10-3 to TRBJ2-7; 7 nucleotides agree with TRBD1. Germline CDR1 is ENHRY and CDR2 is SYGVKD. This CDR3 contains 13 residues. The trim removed 4 bases at V and 4 bases at J, leaving 4 bases unmatched.